The 23 T cell receptor beta chains presented below share a single source sample, sequenced in a study of regulatory T cells in long-lasting Graves disease. HTBI primers from iRepertoire and Arm-PCR of CDR3 regions yielded the TCR beta libraries. Each CDR3 protein is one row after TCRdb ran MiXCR on the multiplex PCR reads. The data show about 470,000 distinct CDR3 sequences, 20% to 25% seen once. Time point noted: persistent/refractory GD, antithyroid drugs over 5 years with positive TRAb. The TCR library was made from RNA extracted from PBMCs. Sequenced material: peripheral blood mononuclear cells (PBMCs), taken when the disease was refractory, from a patient treated with antithyroid drugs. These receptor sequences come from a female donor with Graves disease.

The V gene is TRBV19, the J gene TRBJ1-2; no firm D call. Germline V gene sequence: CDR1 LNHDA, CDR2 SQIVND (reference sequence). The CDR3 totals 11 residues. V gave up 3 bases and J gave up 8 bases, with 7 bases separating them. This CDR3 reads CASSIQGGYTF. DNA for the CDR3: TGTGCCAGTAGTATCCAAGGCGGCTACACCTTC.

The sample holds many counts of this clonotype. The chain couples TRBV28 to TRBJ2-6; a possible D gene is TRBD1 (5 bases). The CDR3 is 15 residues long. Germline V CDR1 and CDR2: MDHEN, SYDVKM. V was trimmed by 7 bases and J by 0 bases, leaving 10 bases between them. The CDR3 loop reads CASTDTGSGANVLTF. The CDR3 nucleotides read TGTGCCAGCACCGATACAGGCTCTGGGGCCAACGTCCTGACTTTC.

The gene calls are TRBV3-1 and TRBJ1-1; D is uncertain. Trimming pared 0 bases from V and 4 bases from J, leaving 9 bases between. CDR1 and CDR2 from the germline V gene are LGHDT and YNNKEL (reference sequence). The CDR3 covers 14 residues. This CDR3 reads CASSQDKTITEAFF. The CDR3 DNA sequence: TGTGCCAGCAGCCAAGATAAGACAATCACTGAAGCTTTCTTT.

This clonotype was recorded a few times. The chain has TRBV7-9 and TRBJ2-7; 11 positions agree with TRBD1. With 6 bases clipped from V and 2 bases from J, the junction kept 6 bases outside the gene matches. The germline V gene encodes CDR1 SEHNR and CDR2 FQNEAQ (reference sequence). The CDR3 spans 15 residues. The CDR3 DNA is TGTGCCAGCAGTCGAGGACAGGGGGCAACCTACGAGCAGTACTTC. Its protein product is CASSRGQGATYEQYF.

This clonotype was seen a handful of times. This chain uses TRBV6-5 with TRBJ2-7; 13 bases line up with TRBD2. The CDR3 runs 20 residues. V was pared by 0 bases and J by 3 bases, with 14 bases of the junction left unmatched. CDR1 MNHEY and CDR2 SVGAGI come from the germline V gene. This CDR3 is CASSYSEGLAGLEFFYEQYF. The CDR3 DNA reads as TGTGCCAGCAGTTACTCAGAGGGACTAGCGGGACTGGAATTCTTCTACGAGCAGTACTTC.

As to this clonotype: A read error may be the cause here, since a much bigger clone is one base away. DNA for the CDR3: TGCAGTGCCATTGGAGGGGGAGGGGAGGCCCAGTACTTC. Translated: CSAIGGGGEAQYF. This chain uses TRBV20-1 with TRBJ2-5, with D perhaps matching TRBD2 (7 bases). The CDR3 covers 13 residues. Germline V gene data show CDR1 as DFQATT and CDR2 as SNEGSKA (reference sequence). The V end lost 6 bases, the J end lost 9 bases, and 20 bases lay between the germline ends.

Ten or more counts support this clonotype. DNA for the CDR3: TGTGCCAGCAGCTCCCGGCGGGACAGCAATTCACCCCTCCACTTT. It codes for CASSSRRDSNSPLHF. This rearrangement joins TRBV7-8 to TRBJ1-6, with 7 bases matching TRBD1. Germline V gene sequence: CDR1 SGHVS, CDR2 FQNEAQ. The CDR3 runs to 15 residues. V shed 4 bases and J 7 bases; nucleotides not matched to a gene: 7.

As regards this clonotype: This may come from a read error, since a much larger clone is one base off. The missing conserved phenylalanine or tryptophan at the end of this CDR3 makes a read error likely. The chain carries TRBV29-1 and TRBJ1-1; possible D gene TRBD1, 5 bases. Between the trimmed V and J ends, which lost 6 bases and 1 base, there was a span of 12 bases. The CDR3 loop spans 13 amino acids. Germline V gene lookup returns CDR1 SQVTM and CDR2 ANQGSEA. CDR3: CSVLQVSNTEAFL. DNA of the CDR3: TGCAGCGTCCTACAGGTTTCGAACACTGAAGCTTTCCTT.

This clonotype was counted many times. The chain carries TRBV20-1 and TRBJ1-5; D not resolved. CDR3 length equals 14 residues. V lost 3 bases and J lost 7, with 16 bases in between. CDR1 and CDR2 from the germline V gene are DFQATT and SNEGSKA (reference sequence). CDR3 in amino acids: CSASSPSERQPQHF. CDR3 DNA: TGCAGTGCTAGCAGTCCCTCTGAGAGGCAGCCCCAGCATTTT.

This clonotype was recorded many times. The chain is built from TRBV28 and TRBJ2-5; 7 nucleotides agree with TRBD1. J was trimmed by 0 bases and V by 5 bases; bases with no gene match: 3. Germline CDR1 MDHEN, CDR2 SYDVKM. The length of the CDR3 is 14 residues. The CDR3 DNA reads TGTGCCAGCAGTCGGGACAGCTACCAAGAGACCCAGTACTTC. It yields the protein CASSRDSYQETQYF. The full variable domain, rest sourced from reference TRBV28 and TRBJ2-5, is DVKVTQSSRYLVKRTGEKVFLECVQDMDHENMFWYRQDPGLGLRLIYFSYDVKMKEKGDIPEGYSVSREKKERFSLILESASTNQTSMYLCASSRDSYQETQYFGPGTRLLVL.

The sample holds many counts of this clonotype. CDR3 in amino acids: CASSIIAGSTYEQYF. The DNA of the CDR3 is TGTGCCAGCAGTATAATAGCGGGGTCTACCTACGAGCAGTACTTC. The V gene is TRBV28, the J gene TRBJ2-7, with 8 positions matching TRBD2. Trimming at V came to 5 bases and at J to 2 bases, leaving 8 bases not matched to a gene. The CDR3 runs 15 residues. CDR1 and CDR2 (germline): MDHEN, SYDVKM. The full variable domain, in which reference TRBV28 and TRBJ2-7 provide the parts outside the CDR3, is DVKVTQSSRYLVKRTGEKVFLECVQDMDHENMFWYRQDPGLGLRLIYFSYDVKMKEKGDIPEGYSVSREKKERFSLILESASTNQTSMYLCASSIIAGSTYEQYFGPGTRLTVT.

This clonotype was seen many times. The chain carries TRBV28 and TRBJ2-7; unclear D gene. The CDR3 covers 13 residues. Trimming left V 6 bases short and J 3 bases short, with 12 bases between. Germline V gene data show CDR1 as MDHEN and CDR2 as SYDVKM. The CDR3 loop reads CASRRTANYEQYF. Here the CDR3 DNA reads TGTGCCAGCAGAAGAACGGCTAACTACGAGCAGTACTTC.

The chain has TRBV29-1 and TRBJ2-1, with D tentatively TRBD1 (5 bases). V was cut by 0 bases and J by 5 bases, with 8 bases left in between. Germline V gives CDR1 SQVTM, CDR2 ANQGSEA. CDR3 size: 13 residues. The CDR3 DNA reads as TGCAGCGTTGAAGATCACAGGAACAATGAGCAGTTCTTC. Its translation is CSVEDHRNNEQFF.

The chain recombines TRBV6-2 or TRBV6-3 with TRBJ2-5; D call uncertain. The V end was cut by 1 base, the J end by 3 bases, with 15 bases between. The CDR3 is 16 residues long. Per germline, CDR1 MNHEY and CDR2 SVGEGT. DNA of the CDR3: TGTGCCAGCAGTTACTATGCTAGAAAGACCAAAGAGACCCAGTACTTC. It codes for CASSYYARKTKETQYF.

This clonotype was detected many times. The chain combines TRBV6-2 or TRBV6-3 with TRBJ2-2; perhaps TRBD2 as D (6 bases). The germline CDR1 and CDR2 sequences are MNHEY and SVGEGT. CDR3 length equals 14 residues. The ends were cut back, 10 bases at V and 3 bases at J, with 15 bases in the middle. This chain's CDR3 is CATYKWGDTGELFF. DNA of the CDR3: TGTGCCACCTACAAGTGGGGGGACACCGGGGAGCTGTTTTTT.

There are many counts of this clonotype. V usage is TRBV28 and J usage is TRBJ1-6; 7 nucleotides agree with TRBD1. Germline V CDR1 and CDR2: MDHEN, SYDVKM. The CDR3 has 14 amino acids. Trimming removed 10 bases from V and 9 bases from J; junction bases left unmatched: 12. CDR3 sequence: CAIVLDRDSSPLHF. CDR3 coding DNA: TGTGCCATCGTTCTCGACAGGGACAGTTCACCCCTCCACTTT. The full variable domain, rest sourced from reference TRBV28 and TRBJ1-6, is DVKVTQSSRYLVKRTGEKVFLECVQDMDHENMFWYRQDPGLGLRLIYFSYDVKMKEKGDIPEGYSVSREKKERFSLILESASTNQTSMYLCAIVLDRDSSPLHFGNGTRLTVT.

On this clonotype: The conserved closing phenylalanine or tryptophan is absent in this CDR3, likely reflecting a read error. The chain uses TRBV7-3 and TRBJ1-1; D may be TRBD1 (5 bases). Trimming left V 2 bases short and J 1 base short, with 5 bases between. The CDR3 has 13 residues. CDR1 SGHTA and CDR2 FQGTGA come from the germline V gene. CDR3 bases: TGTGCCAGCAGCTTAGGGGCGAACACTGAAGCTTTCCTT. Amino acid sequence: CASSLGANTEAFL.

CDR3 nucleotide sequence: TGTGCCAGTAGTACGACGCAGGCAGGGGGCGAGCAGTACTTC. It yields the protein CASSTTQAGGEQYF. V and J are TRBV19 and TRBJ2-7; 7 bases match TRBD1. CDR1 is LNHDA, CDR2 SQIVND, per germline (reference sequence). CDR3 length: 14 residues. After removal of 4 bases from V and 6 bases from J, the junction contained 9 bases not matched to a gene.

The table lists this clonotype with many counts. The CDR3 coding sequence is TGTGCCAGCAGTTACTTTCCAGTTGCAAACACTGAAGCTTTCTTT. Translated, it gives CASSYFPVANTEAFF. The chain links TRBV6-5 to TRBJ1-1; no reliable D call. The V end was cut by 1 base, the J end by 2 bases, with 11 bases between. This CDR3 region has 15 residues. In germline, CDR1 is MNHEY, CDR2 SVGAGI.

This clonotype showed up many times. CDR3 protein: CASSFPWAYEQYF. The CDR3 DNA sequence: TGTGCCAGCAGTTTTCCCTGGGCCTACGAGCAGTACTTC. The rearrangement uses TRBV28 and TRBJ2-7; D gene ambiguous. Trimming cost V 3 bases and J 2 bases, with 8 bases left between them. Germline lookup yields CDR1 MDHEN and CDR2 SYDVKM. The CDR3 loop spans 13 amino acids.

This clonotype was detected many times. This sequence joins TRBV9 and TRBJ1-5; 7 nucleotides agree with TRBD1. Unmatched junction bases numbered 3, after V lost 0 bases and J lost 3 bases. CDR1 and CDR2 (germline): SGDLS, YYNGEE. This CDR3 has 15 residues. The CDR3 nucleotides are TGTGCCAGCAGCGTAGGACAGGGAGACAATCAGCCCCAGCATTTT. Translated, it gives CASSVGQGDNQPQHF.

This clonotype was observed many times. The J gene is TRBJ2-5, the V gene TRBV28; 10 nucleotides line up with TRBD2. J lost 2 bases, V lost 3 bases, and 6 bases had no gene match. Germline CDR1 and CDR2: MDHEN and SYDVKM. CDR3 length equals 16 residues. CDR3 region: CASSLVTSGAQETQYF. CDR3 DNA: TGTGCCAGCAGTTTGGTTACTAGCGGGGCACAAGAGACCCAGTACTTC.

This clonotype was detected a few times. The genes are TRBV5-1 and TRBJ1-1; a possible D gene is TRBD1 (6 bases). This CDR3 has 17 residues. Deletions cut 0 bases from V and 0 bases from J, with 15 bases between. CDR1 is SGHRS, CDR2 YFSETQ, per germline. The CDR3 reads CASSLDRARRLNTEAFF. In DNA, the CDR3 is TGCGCCAGCAGCTTGGACAGGGCGAGGCGGCTGAACACTGAAGCTTTCTTT.